This T cell receptor (beta chain) was found in a study of blood T cell repertoires in COVID-19. Study-wide background: Spain, Italy and the United States supplied samples that represented acute and convalescent COVID-19. The analysed material was cDNA or gDNA that came from T cells, B-cell-depleted T cells, or PBMCs.

A single count supports this clone. The germline CDR1 and CDR2 sequences are SGHKS and YYEKEE (reference sequence). V lost 6 bases and J lost 1, with 14 bases in between. The CDR3 loop spans 15 amino acids. In the authors' methods: Scientists estimated how many nucleated cells there were by amplifying reference gene primers. The protocol was immunoSEQ multiplex PCR, while the TCRdb copy is restricted to in-frame clones and leaves out a portion. V, J and clone size derive from that table, while D and trimming were established from the DNA sequence. The data show 290,000 or so clones, with roughly nine tenths seen just once and around 2.1% held by the top ten.

The rearrangement joins TRBV5-5 to TRBJ1-3; maybe TRBD1 (6 bases). The sample was peripheral blood. The TCR originated in a young man with active or convalescent COVID-19. In DNA, the CDR3 is TGTGCCAGCAAGGACAGTCCCCCTTCTGGAAACACCATATATTTT. Its protein is CASKDSPPSGNTIYF.